This T cell receptor beta chain was recorded in a study of OX40 agonist ivuxolimab in advanced cancers. Study-wide results and caveats: Researchers did not establish what antigens the expanded peripheral T cells target. In general, CD8+ T cells held more expanded clones than CD4+ did, on average.

People who had autoimmune disease history or systemic immunosuppression were excluded. In regard to this clone: Its antigen is still unknown.

With 4 bases removed from V and 3 bases from J, the gap between germline ends came to 10 bases. Germline-derived CDR1 and CDR2 are MNHEY and SMNVEV (reference sequence). The CDR3 spans 13 residues. TCRdb's copy holds only in-frame clones and misses some; the assay was immunoSEQ multiplex PCR. Seen here are 60,000 to 85,000 clones, more than 75% observed once, and the top ten hold 0.3% to 0.4%. Material: CD4+ or CD8+ T cells sorted from blood, obtained in a trial of the OX40 agonist ivuxolimab. The clonotype originates from an adult with an advanced solid tumor such as melanoma, head and neck, liver or kidney cancer. The rearrangement uses TRBV27 and TRBJ2-7; no reliable D call. The CDR3 DNA sequence: TGTGCCAGCAGTTCTGGGCCTGTCTACGAGCAGTACTTC. Translating gives CASSSGPVYEQYF.